Given below is one T cell receptor (beta chain) in context. This sample stems from a study of blood T cell repertoires in COVID-19. Per germline, CDR1 LNHDA and CDR2 SQIVND (reference sequence). This CDR3 has 18 residues. V lost 5 bases and J lost 0; bases outside the gene matches: 11. The assay was immunoSEQ multiplex PCR, and TCRdb's table has in-frame clones only and misses some. Here the sample spans 200,000 or so clones, nearly 90% being singletons. Sequencing input: PBMCs or T cells enriched from blood (not recorded which). The chain combines TRBV19 with TRBJ1-5; 9 bases line up with TRBD1. The receptor's source is a man aged 30-40 years who had recovered from COVID-19. This CDR3 is CASSYRDRARYSNQPQHF. The CDR3 nucleotides read TGTGCCAGTAGTTACCGGGACAGGGCCCGTTATAGCAATCAGCCCCAGCATTTT.